This T cell receptor beta chain came from a study of blood T cell repertoires in COVID-19 (dated by TCRdb to 2018 to 2020). With regard to the full study: Samples from collaborators originated in the United States, Italy and Spain and spanned both the acute and convalescent phases of COVID-19. Subjects who had been exposed to COVID-19, were actively infected with it, or had recovered from it provided the deeply sampled blood TCRbeta repertoires that made up the dataset. Nearly every sample came with metadata listing a de-identified subject ID, COVID-19 status, age in years and sex. The material from the prospective study consisted of cDNA or gDNA derived from T cells, B-cell-depleted T cells, or PBMCs. The samples were drawn from the first 160 participants of the ongoing ImmuneRACE study and from 1,200 or so subjects provided by 6 global collaborators. Where HLA class I and class II types were available, the types were taken from metadata supplied by the sample provider, not from assay-based typing. A freely available public database, intended as a resource for researchers studying the immune response to SARS-CoV-2, is where the repertoires were released. Overall study outcomes, separate from this receptor: The amount of clinical and demographic metadata varied by source and participant and was provided uncurated.

Each collaborating institution followed its own protocols to collect whole blood in K2EDTA tubes. For TCRbeta analysis, collaborators shipped samples as frozen whole blood, isolated PBMCs, or DNA extracted from either of those sample types. TCRbeta CDR3 regions were amplified from genomic DNA using the immunoSEQ Assay, a bias-controlled multiplex PCR. As for the authors' bioinformatics: Nucleated cell counts per sample were estimated from amplification of reference gene primers within the assay. To quantify the absolute abundance of each unique TCRbeta CDR3 rearrangement, sequence reads were collapsed and filtered. For each sample, productive Simpson clonality was calculated as the square root of Simpson's diversity index over productive rearrangements. TCRdb re-hosts the immuneACCESS table, in-frame sequences only. Its copies lack some clones; in the studies checked, an unresolved V gene accounts for under half of them, and the cause for the rest is not known. V, J and clone size reflect that table, while D and trimming were determined from the DNA. The sample table contains over 100,000 clones; only one count was recorded for 60% to 80% of them. Around 2% of the sample is taken by the ten largest.

As concerns this clone: The antigen it binds to is not known. No much larger clone exists at a distance of one base, and base qualities are not known.

CDR1 and CDR2 are drawn from the germline V gene: SGHVS, FQNEAQ. Its CDR3 holds 14 amino acids, cysteine through phenylalanine. Only the CDR3 part of the read is kept: 42 bases, read in frame from the first base. For this chain, trimming is 3 bases at the V end and 3 bases at the J end, and the number of junction bases without a gene match is 1. The material sequenced was peripheral blood. The TCR sequence derives from a woman in her 70s with acute or convalescent COVID-19. Recombination connected TRBV7-8 to TRBJ1-2; 10 bases in between match TRBD1. This receptor carries the CDR3 CASSFGQGDYGYTF. The DNA reads TGTGCCAGCAGCTTCGGACAGGGGGACTATGGCTACACCTTC.